Included here is one T cell receptor beta chain sequence, with context. What it binds is not known. J gave up 9 bases and V 4 bases, and 14 bases lay outside the gene matches. CDR3 size: 16 residues. Germline-derived CDR1 and CDR2 are MGHRA and YSYEKL. This sample was included in a study of OX40 agonist ivuxolimab in advanced cancers. Overall study: Partial response was recorded in three patients: one hepatocellular carcinoma and two cutaneous melanoma cases.

The data were produced by immunoSEQ multiplex PCR, yet TCRdb's version contains in-frame clones alone and is incomplete. Of about 80,000 clones listed, roughly 92% are singletons. General observations from the study: Individuals who were partial responders at 0.1-3.0 mg/kg had clonal expansion that ranked among the lowest.

Sequenced here: CD4+ or CD8+ T cells sorted from blood, sampled in a trial of the OX40 agonist ivuxolimab. The chain carries TRBV4-1 and TRBJ2-1, with 8 positions matching TRBD1. The receptor was isolated from an adult with an advanced solid tumor such as melanoma, head and neck, liver or kidney cancer. CDR3 sequence (DNA): TGCGCCAGCAGCCCGTCCCCGGGACAGGATGGCCGTGAGCAGTTCTTC. Residues: CASSPSPGQDGREQFF.